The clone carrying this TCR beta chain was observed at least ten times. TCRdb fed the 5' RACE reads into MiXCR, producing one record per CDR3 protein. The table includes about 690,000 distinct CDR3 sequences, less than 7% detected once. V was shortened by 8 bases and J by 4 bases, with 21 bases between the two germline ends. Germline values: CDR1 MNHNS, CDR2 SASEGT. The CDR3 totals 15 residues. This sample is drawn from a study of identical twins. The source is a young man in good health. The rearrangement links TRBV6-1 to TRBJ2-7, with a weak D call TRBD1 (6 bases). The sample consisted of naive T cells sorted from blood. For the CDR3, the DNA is TGTGCCAGCTCCGACCACACTAAAGGGGGATACGAGCAGTACTTC. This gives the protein CASSDHTKGGYEQYF.